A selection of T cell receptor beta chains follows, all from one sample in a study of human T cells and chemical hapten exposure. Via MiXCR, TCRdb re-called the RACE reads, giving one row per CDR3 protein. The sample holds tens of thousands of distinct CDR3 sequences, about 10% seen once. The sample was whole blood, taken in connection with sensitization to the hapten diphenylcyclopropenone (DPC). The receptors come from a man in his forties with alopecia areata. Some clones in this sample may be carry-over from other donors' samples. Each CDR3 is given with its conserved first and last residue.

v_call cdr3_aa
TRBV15 CATSREGRARVTDTQYF
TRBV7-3 CASSLLGRLETQYF
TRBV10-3 CAISESGEQYF
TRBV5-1 CASSPGQTNYEQYF
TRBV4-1 CASSPPLQARDTQYF
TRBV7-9 CASSLDSRETQYF
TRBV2 CASSEEVGHYGYTF
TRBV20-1 CSAIWGGRADTQYF
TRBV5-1 CASSMGLHGDEQYF
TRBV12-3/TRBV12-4 CASSRLKRMGTQYF
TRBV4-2 CASSPGLAGGPRDTQYF
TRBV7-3 CASATQPSGANVLTF
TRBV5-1 CASSSDSTGNTIYF
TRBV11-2 CASSRTSGMPGSYEQYF
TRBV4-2 CASSPGTGGTDTQYF
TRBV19 CASRATKDYEQYF
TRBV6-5 CASSRLGTEAFF
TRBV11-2 CASNLGALAGGPDTQYF
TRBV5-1 CASSLLTTKDYGYTF
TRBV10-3 CAISESKAGLEQFF
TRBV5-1 CASSPRGPGGGEAFF
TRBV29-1 CSVDGADGSYEQYF
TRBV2 CASSETADGYTF
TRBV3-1 CASVPTSGSTDTQYF
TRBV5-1 CASSPAIQTSNNSPLHF
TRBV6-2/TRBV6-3 CASRHTSGGREVTQYF
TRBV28 CASSLGGRGTEAFF
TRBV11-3 CASSLNRLNTEAFF
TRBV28 CASSSGTGPSYEQYF
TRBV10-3 CAISRSGRNGETQYF